In its sample, the clone carrying this T cell receptor (beta chain) was seen a few times. The antigen is not known. Germline values: CDR1 MNHNS, CDR2 SASEGT. Trimming cost V 8 bases and J 7 bases, with 20 bases left between them. The CDR3 extends over 14 amino acids. PCR involved 60 Vbeta and 13 Jbeta primers. Sequencing was performed with immunoSEQ multiplex PCR; in TCRdb, only in-frame clones are kept and a portion is missing. The sample comprises roughly 120,000 clones, around 68% of which are singletons, and 4.2% rests with the top ten. These data belong to a study of cytomegalovirus exposure and HLA in healthy donors. Study-level findings and limits: TCR beta chain V- and J-gene trimming was linked, in a later analysis, to a missense variant in DCLRE1C. No immune exposure information besides CMV serostatus was available.

The TCR was taken from a woman in her thirties or forties in good health and CMV-seropositive. The gene calls are TRBV6-1 and TRBJ1-1; no clear D gene. Input material: PBMCs. The CDR3 coding sequence is TGTGCCAGCTCGAGGAGAGGCTTCAAACTTGAAGCTTTCTTT. This encodes CASSRRGFKLEAFF.